The following is a TCR beta chain sequence with its context. Both 60 Vbeta primers and 13 Jbeta primers went into the PCR. Clones were sequenced by immunoSEQ multiplex PCR, and TCRdb holds only the in-frame ones, with some missing. The sample lists 170,000 or so clones, around 77% occurring once. Trimming took 1 base from V and 6 from J; bases not matched to a gene: 4. The CDR3 spans 15 residues. CDR1 SGHAT and CDR2 FQNNGV come from the germline V gene. This sample is part of a study of cytomegalovirus exposure and HLA in healthy donors. Study summary: Of all 400 or so donors who were genotyped, 75% to 85% belonged to the Caucasian-associated ancestry cluster.

The sample comprised PBMCs. The clonotype comes from a woman aged 45-65 years in good health and CMV-seropositive. The chain recombines TRBV11-2 with TRBJ2-1, with TRBD2 matching over 9 bases. CDR3 coding DNA: TGTGCCAGCAGCTTAGTAGCGGGAGCTGTCAATGAGCAGTTCTTC. This encodes CASSLVAGAVNEQFF.